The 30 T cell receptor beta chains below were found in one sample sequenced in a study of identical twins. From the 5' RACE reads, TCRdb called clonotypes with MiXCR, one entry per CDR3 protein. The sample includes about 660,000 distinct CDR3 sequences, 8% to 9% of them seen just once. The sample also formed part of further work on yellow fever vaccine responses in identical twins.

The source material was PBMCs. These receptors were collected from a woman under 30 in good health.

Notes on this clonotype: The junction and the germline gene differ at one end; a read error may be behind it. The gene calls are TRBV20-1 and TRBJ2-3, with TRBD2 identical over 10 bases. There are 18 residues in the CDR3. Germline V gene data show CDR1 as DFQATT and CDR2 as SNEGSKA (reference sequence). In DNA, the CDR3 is TGCTGTGCTAGATCTTACGTCGGAGCGGGGGGGTACAAGGATACGCAGTATTTT. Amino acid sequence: CCARSYVGAGGYKDTQYF.

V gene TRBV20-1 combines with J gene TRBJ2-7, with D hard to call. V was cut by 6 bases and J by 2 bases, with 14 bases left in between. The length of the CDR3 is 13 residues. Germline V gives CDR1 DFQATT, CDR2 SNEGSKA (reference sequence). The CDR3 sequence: CSAEASGTYEQYF. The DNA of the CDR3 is TGCAGTGCCGAGGCGTCGGGCACCTACGAGCAGTACTTC.

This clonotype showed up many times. The CDR3 DNA reads TGTGCCAGCAGTGAATATTCGGTGGCAGGGGATGAGCAGTTCTTC. It yields the protein CASSEYSVAGDEQFF. The chain has TRBV25-1 and TRBJ2-1; D may be TRBD1 (6 bases). Per the germline V gene, CDR1 is MGHDK and CDR2 is SYGVNS. Between the trimmed V and J ends, which lost 0 bases and 8 bases, there was a span of 14 bases. The CDR3 is made up of 15 amino acids.

CDR3 region: CASSFSGTGRGTDTQYF. CDR3 DNA: TGTGCCAGCAGTTTCTCCGGGACAGGGAGAGGAACAGATACGCAGTATTTT. The chain employs TRBV28 and TRBJ2-3, with 9 bases aligning to TRBD1. V lost 3 bases and J lost 3; bases outside the gene matches: 10. The CDR3 is made up of 17 amino acids. Germline V gene data show CDR1 as MDHEN and CDR2 as SYDVKM.

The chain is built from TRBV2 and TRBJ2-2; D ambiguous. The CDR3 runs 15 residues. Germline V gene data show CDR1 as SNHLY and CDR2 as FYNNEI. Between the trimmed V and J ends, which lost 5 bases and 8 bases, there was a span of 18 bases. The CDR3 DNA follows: TGTGCCAGCAGTCCACGGACGGCGATCCCAGGGGAGCTGTTTTTT. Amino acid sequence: CASSPRTAIPGELFF.

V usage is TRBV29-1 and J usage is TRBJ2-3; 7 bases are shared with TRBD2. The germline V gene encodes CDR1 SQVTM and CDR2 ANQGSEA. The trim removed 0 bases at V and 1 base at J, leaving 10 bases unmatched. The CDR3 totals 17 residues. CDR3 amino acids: CSVEDRWEGWGTDTQYF. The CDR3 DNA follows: TGCAGCGTTGAAGACCGGTGGGAGGGATGGGGCACAGATACGCAGTATTTT.

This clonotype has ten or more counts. The CDR3 is CASSVDSPNTGELFF. CDR3 DNA: TGTGCCAGCAGCGTGGACAGCCCGAACACCGGGGAGCTGTTTTTT. The rearrangement links TRBV9 to TRBJ2-2; TRBD1 might be the D (6 bases). V was pared by 2 bases and J by 0 bases, with 8 bases between. From germline, CDR1 is SGDLS and CDR2 YYNGEE. This CDR3 is 15 amino acids long.

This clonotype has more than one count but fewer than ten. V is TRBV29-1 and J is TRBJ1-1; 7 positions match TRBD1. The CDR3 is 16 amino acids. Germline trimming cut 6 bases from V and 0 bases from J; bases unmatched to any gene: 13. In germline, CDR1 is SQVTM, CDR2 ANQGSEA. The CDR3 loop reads CSVLEGQVRMNTEAFF. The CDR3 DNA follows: TGCAGCGTCTTAGAAGGACAGGTCCGCATGAACACTGAAGCTTTCTTT. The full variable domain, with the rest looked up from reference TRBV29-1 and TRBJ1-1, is SAVISQKPSRDICQRGTSLTIQCQVDSQVTMMFWYRQQPGQSLTLIATANQGSEATYESGFVIDKFPISRPNLTFSTLTVSNMSPEDSSIYLCSVLEGQVRMNTEAFFGQGTRLTVV.

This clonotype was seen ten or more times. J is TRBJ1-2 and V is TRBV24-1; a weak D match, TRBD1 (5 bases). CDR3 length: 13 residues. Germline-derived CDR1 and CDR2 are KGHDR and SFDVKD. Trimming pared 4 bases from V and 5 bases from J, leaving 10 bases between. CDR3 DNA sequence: TGTGCCACCAGTGAGCAGCGGGGGTATGGCTACACCTTC. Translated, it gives CATSEQRGYGYTF.

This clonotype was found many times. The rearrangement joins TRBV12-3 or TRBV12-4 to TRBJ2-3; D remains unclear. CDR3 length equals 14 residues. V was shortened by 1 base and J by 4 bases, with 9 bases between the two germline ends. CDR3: CASSLVVFADTQYF. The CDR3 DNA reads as TGTGCCAGCAGTTTAGTCGTTTTCGCAGATACGCAGTATTTT.

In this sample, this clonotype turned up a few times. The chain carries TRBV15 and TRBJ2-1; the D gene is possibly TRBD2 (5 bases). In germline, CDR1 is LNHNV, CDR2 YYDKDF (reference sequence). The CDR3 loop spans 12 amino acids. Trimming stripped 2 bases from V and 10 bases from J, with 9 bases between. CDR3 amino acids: CATSRWGEEQFF. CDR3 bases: TGTGCCACCAGCAGATGGGGAGAGGAGCAGTTCTTC.

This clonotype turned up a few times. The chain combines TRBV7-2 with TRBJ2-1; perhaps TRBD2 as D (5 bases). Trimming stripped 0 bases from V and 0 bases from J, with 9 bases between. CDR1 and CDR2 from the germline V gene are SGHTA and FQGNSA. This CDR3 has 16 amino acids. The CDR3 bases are TGTGCCAGCAGCTTAGCGGGGAGCGGCTCCTACAATGAGCAGTTCTTC. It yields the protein CASSLAGSGSYNEQFF.

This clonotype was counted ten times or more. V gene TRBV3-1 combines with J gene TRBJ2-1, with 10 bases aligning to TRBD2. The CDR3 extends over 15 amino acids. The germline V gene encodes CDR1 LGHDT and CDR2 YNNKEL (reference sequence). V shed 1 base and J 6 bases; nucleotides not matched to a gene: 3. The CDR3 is CASSQALAGSNEQFF. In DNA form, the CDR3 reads TGTGCCAGCAGCCAAGCACTAGCGGGAAGCAATGAGCAGTTCTTC.

The CDR3 is CSARDLRGADTQYF. DNA for the CDR3: TGCAGTGCTAGAGATCTGAGGGGAGCAGATACGCAGTATTTT. The rearrangement uses TRBV20-1 and TRBJ2-3, with D perhaps being TRBD1 or TRBD2 (5 bases each). Looked up from germline, CDR1 is DFQATT and CDR2 is SNEGSKA (reference sequence). The CDR3 runs 14 residues. Trimming shortened V by 0 bases and J by 4 bases, and 11 bases separated the two germline ends.

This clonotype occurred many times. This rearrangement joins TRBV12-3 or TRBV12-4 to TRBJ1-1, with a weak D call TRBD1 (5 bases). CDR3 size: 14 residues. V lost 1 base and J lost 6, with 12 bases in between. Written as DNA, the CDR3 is TGTGCCAGCAGTTTAGTTGTGTGGGGCTCTGAAGCTTTCTTT. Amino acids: CASSLVVWGSEAFF.

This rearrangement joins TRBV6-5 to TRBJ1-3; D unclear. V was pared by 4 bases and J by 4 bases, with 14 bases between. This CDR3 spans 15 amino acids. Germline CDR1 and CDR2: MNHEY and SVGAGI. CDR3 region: CASSSDPRAGNTIYF. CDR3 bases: TGTGCCAGCAGTTCGGACCCAAGGGCCGGAAACACCATATATTTT.

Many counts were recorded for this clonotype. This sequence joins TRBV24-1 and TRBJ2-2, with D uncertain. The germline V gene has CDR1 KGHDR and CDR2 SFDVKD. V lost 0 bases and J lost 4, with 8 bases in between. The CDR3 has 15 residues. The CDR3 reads CATSDLVGRTGELFF. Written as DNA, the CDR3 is TGTGCCACCAGTGATTTGGTAGGGCGCACCGGGGAGCTGTTTTTT.

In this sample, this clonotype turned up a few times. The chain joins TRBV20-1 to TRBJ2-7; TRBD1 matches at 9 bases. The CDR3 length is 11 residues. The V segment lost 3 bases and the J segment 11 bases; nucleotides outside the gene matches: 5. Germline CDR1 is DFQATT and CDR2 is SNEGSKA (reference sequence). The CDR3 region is CSASTGGFKYF. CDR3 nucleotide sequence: TGCAGTGCTAGTACAGGGGGCTTTAAGTACTTC.

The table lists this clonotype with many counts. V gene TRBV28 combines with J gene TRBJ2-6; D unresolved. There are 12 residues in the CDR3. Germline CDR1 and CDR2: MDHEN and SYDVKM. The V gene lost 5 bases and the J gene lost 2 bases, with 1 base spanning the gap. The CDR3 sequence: CASSAGANVLTF. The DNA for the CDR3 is TGTGCCAGCAGTGCTGGGGCCAACGTCCTGACTTTC.

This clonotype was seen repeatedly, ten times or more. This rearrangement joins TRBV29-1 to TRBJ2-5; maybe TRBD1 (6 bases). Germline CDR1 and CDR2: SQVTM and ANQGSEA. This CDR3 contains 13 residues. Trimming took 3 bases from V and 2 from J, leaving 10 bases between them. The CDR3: CSVDRGLQETQYF. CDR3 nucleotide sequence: TGCAGCGTTGACAGGGGCTTACAAGAGACCCAGTACTTC.

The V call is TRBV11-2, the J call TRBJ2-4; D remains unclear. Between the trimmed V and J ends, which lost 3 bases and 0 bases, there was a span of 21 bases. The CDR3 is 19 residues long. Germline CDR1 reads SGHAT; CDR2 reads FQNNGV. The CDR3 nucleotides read TGTGCCAGCAGCTTGCATTCTCCAAGGACGAACCTAGCCAAAAACATTCAGTACTTC. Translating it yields CASSLHSPRTNLAKNIQYF.

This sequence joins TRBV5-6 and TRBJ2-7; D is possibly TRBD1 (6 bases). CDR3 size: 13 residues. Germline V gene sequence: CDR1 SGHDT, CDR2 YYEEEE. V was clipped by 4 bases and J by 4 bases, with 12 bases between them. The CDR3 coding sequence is TGTGCCAGCAGCACACCTCAGGGGTACGAGCAGTACTTC. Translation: CASSTPQGYEQYF.

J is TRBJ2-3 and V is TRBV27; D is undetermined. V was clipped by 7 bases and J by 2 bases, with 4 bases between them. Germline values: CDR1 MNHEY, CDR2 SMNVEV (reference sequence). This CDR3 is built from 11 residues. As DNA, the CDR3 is TGTGCCAGCACTATCACAGATACGCAGTATTTT. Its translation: CASTITDTQYF.

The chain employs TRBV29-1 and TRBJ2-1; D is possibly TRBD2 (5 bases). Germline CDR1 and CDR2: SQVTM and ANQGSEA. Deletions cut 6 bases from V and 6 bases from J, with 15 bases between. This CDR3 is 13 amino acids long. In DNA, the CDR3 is TGCAGCGTCCACACAGCTACTAGCAATGAGCAGTTCTTC. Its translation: CSVHTATSNEQFF.

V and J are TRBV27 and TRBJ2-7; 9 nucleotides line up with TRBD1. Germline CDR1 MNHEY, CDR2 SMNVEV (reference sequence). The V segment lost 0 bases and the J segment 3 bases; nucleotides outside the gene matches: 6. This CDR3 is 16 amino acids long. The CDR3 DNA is TGTGCCAGCAGTTTATCGATAGGGACAGGGTACTACGAGCAGTACTTC. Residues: CASSLSIGTGYYEQYF.

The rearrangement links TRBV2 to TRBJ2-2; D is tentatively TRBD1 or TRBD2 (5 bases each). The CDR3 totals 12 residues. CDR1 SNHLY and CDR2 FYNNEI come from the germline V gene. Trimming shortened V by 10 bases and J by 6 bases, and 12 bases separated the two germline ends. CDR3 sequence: CATTVGAGELFF. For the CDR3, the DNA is TGTGCCACCACAGTGGGGGCCGGGGAGCTGTTTTTT. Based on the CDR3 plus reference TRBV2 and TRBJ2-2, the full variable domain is EPEVTQTPSHQVTQMGQEVILRCVPISNHLYFYWYRQILGQKVEFLVSFYNNEISEKSEIFDDQFSVERPDGSNFTLKIRSTKLEDSAMYFCATTVGAGELFFGEGSRLTVL.

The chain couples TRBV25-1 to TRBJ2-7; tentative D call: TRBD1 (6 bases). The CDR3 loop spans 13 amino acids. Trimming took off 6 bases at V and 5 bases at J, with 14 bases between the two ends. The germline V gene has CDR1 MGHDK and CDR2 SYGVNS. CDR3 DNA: TGTGCCAGCAGAGAAGCAGGGGTCCACGAGCAGTACTTC. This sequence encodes CASREAGVHEQYF.

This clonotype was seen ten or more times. CDR3 amino acids: CAISVLRGTTGELFF. The CDR3 DNA reads TGTGCCATCAGTGTCTTGAGAGGGACCACCGGGGAGCTGTTTTTT. This sequence joins TRBV10-3 and TRBJ2-2; D tentatively reads TRBD1 or TRBD2 (5 bases each). Trimming stripped 4 bases from V and 4 bases from J, with 13 bases between. From germline, CDR1 is ENHRY and CDR2 SYGVKD. The CDR3 runs 15 residues.

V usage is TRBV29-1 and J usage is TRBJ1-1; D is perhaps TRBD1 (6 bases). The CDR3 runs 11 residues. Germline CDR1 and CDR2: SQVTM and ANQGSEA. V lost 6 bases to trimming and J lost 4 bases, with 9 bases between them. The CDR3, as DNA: TGCAGCGTAATAGGGGGCACTGAAGCTTTCTTT. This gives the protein CSVIGGTEAFF. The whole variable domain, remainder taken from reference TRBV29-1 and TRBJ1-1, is SAVISQKPSRDICQRGTSLTIQCQVDSQVTMMFWYRQQPGQSLTLIATANQGSEATYESGFVIDKFPISRPNLTFSTLTVSNMSPEDSSIYLCSVIGGTEAFFGQGTRLTVV.

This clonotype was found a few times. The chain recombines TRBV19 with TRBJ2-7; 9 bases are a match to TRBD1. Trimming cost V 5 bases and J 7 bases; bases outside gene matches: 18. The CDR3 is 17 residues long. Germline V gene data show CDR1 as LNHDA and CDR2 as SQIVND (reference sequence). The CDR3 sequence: CASSPGQGIRTSREQYF. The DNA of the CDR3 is TGTGCCAGTAGTCCGGGACAGGGAATTCGGACCTCTAGAGAGCAGTACTTC. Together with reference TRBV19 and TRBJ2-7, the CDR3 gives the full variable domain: DGGITQSPKYLFRKEGQNVTLSCEQNLNHDAMYWYRQDPGQGLRLIYYSQIVNDFQKGDIAEGYSVSREKKESFPLTVTSAQKNPTAFYLCASSPGQGIRTSREQYFGPGTRLTVT.